This passage covers 23 T cell receptor beta chains from one sample sequenced in a study of vaccination and CD4 T cells after COVID-19. MiXCR was run by TCRdb on the PCR reads, yielding one entry per CDR3 protein. This sample has around 20,000 distinct CDR3 sequences, with more than 45% found just once. Here the sequenced sample was CD4+ T cells from blood, taken before SARS-CoV-2 vaccination. These receptors came from a human donor who had recovered from COVID-19.

This chain joins TRBV20-1 and TRBJ2-7; possible D gene TRBD2, 5 bases. Germline CDR1 reads DFQATT; CDR2 reads SNEGSKA (reference sequence). The length of the CDR3 is 13 residues. Trimming cost V 3 bases and J 6 bases, with 15 bases left between them. The CDR3 DNA reads TGCAGTGCTAGGGACTCCCGATTGTTCGAGCAGTACTTC. Translation gives CSARDSRLFEQYF.

The chain has TRBV6-1 and TRBJ2-7; TRBD1 matches at 7 bases. Trimming cost V 5 bases and J 0 bases; bases outside gene matches: 7. The CDR3 runs 15 residues. Looked up from germline, CDR1 is MNHNS and CDR2 is SASEGT. The CDR3 DNA is TGTGCCAGCAGTAACGACAGGGAAAGCTCCTACGAGCAGTACTTC. Residues: CASSNDRESSYEQYF.

In this sample, this clonotype turned up a few times. This chain links TRBV20-1 with TRBJ2-5; 11 bases match TRBD2. The ends lost 5 bases at V and 2 bases at J; junction bases unmatched: 7. Germline CDR1 DFQATT, CDR2 SNEGSKA (reference sequence). CDR3 length: 15 residues. The DNA for the CDR3 is TGCAGTGCTGGAACGACTAGCGGGATACAAGAGACCCAGTACTTC. This encodes CSAGTTSGIQETQYF.

V and J are TRBV19 and TRBJ2-7; perhaps TRBD2 as D (5 bases). CDR1 and CDR2 from the germline V gene are LNHDA and SQIVND (reference sequence). This CDR3 is 14 amino acids long. Trimming cost V 2 bases and J 1 base, with 9 bases left between them. In DNA form, the CDR3 reads TGTGCCAGTAGTATAAAGACGGGATCCTACGAGCAGTACTTC. Encoded protein: CASSIKTGSYEQYF. The full variable domain, in which reference TRBV19 and TRBJ2-7 provide the parts outside the CDR3, is DGGITQSPKYLFRKEGQNVTLSCEQNLNHDAMYWYRQDPGQGLRLIYYSQIVNDFQKGDIAEGYSVSREKKESFPLTVTSAQKNPTAFYLCASSIKTGSYEQYFGPGTRLTVT.

The CDR3 DNA reads TGTGCCAGCAGTTACTCGACTAGCAGTACGCAGTATTTT. It yields the protein CASSYSTSSTQYF. The genes are TRBV6-2 or TRBV6-3 and TRBJ2-3; 7 bases line up with TRBD2. V was pared by 0 bases and J by 8 bases, with 2 bases of the junction left unmatched. Germline values: CDR1 MNHEY, CDR2 SVGEGT. The CDR3 is 13 residues long.

The V call is TRBV19, the J call TRBJ2-2; D gene uncertain. CDR1 is LNHDA, CDR2 SQIVND, per germline (reference sequence). The CDR3 covers 15 residues. Trimming stripped 0 bases from V and 3 bases from J, with 8 bases between. CDR3 amino acids: CASSIDRIDTGELFF. The CDR3 coding sequence is TGTGCCAGTAGTATAGATCGGATTGACACCGGGGAGCTGTTTTTT.

A remark on this clonotype: Compared with germline, one end of the junction differs, possibly owing to a read error. The rearrangement links TRBV20-1 to TRBJ2-7; D call uncertain. The CDR3 sequence is 14 residues long. Germline-derived CDR1 and CDR2 are DFQATT and SNEGSKA (reference sequence). The CDR3 spells CSARDYKNYYEQYF. DNA of the CDR3: TGCAGTGCTCGAGATTATAAAAACTACTACGAGCAGTACTTC.

This clonotype was counted only a few times. The rearrangement joins TRBV15 to TRBJ1-4, with 7 bases fitting TRBD1. The CDR3 runs 15 residues. V was pared by 0 bases and J by 7 bases, with 5 bases of the junction left unmatched. CDR1 LNHNV and CDR2 YYDKDF come from the germline V gene (reference sequence). Here the CDR3 reads CATSRDQWDSEKLFF. For the CDR3, the DNA is TGTGCCACCAGCAGAGATCAGTGGGACAGTGAAAAACTGTTTTTT.

This chain uses TRBV6-1 with TRBJ1-1; 7 bases fit TRBD1. The V gene's germline CDR1 is MNHNS and CDR2 SASEGT. Trimming took 6 bases from V and 0 from J; bases not matched to a gene: 10. CDR3 length equals 16 residues. In nucleotides, the CDR3 is TGTGCCAGCAGCAATCAGGGGGGGGTGATGAACACTGAAGCTTTCTTT. It is translated as CASSNQGGVMNTEAFF.

This clonotype was counted a single time. The rearrangement links TRBV5-8 to TRBJ1-6, with D maybe TRBD1 (5 bases). The CDR3 extends over 17 amino acids. Trimming left V 4 bases short and J 3 bases short, with 17 bases between. The V gene's germline CDR1 is SGHTS and CDR2 YDEGEE. This CDR3 is CASSHRTPEDYNSPLHF. DNA for the CDR3: TGTGCCAGCAGCCATAGGACACCCGAAGACTATAATTCACCCCTCCACTTT.

This clonotype has just a few counts. V and J are TRBV20-1 and TRBJ1-3; D might be TRBD1 (5 bases). Looked up from germline, CDR1 is DFQATT and CDR2 is SNEGSKA (reference sequence). CDR3 size: 16 residues. V shed 4 bases and J shed 0 bases, with 16 bases lying between them. CDR3 coding DNA: TGCAGTGCTATTGGGGACGGAGAAATCTCTGGAAACACCATATATTTT. This codes for CSAIGDGEISGNTIYF.

This clonotype appeared a few times. This sequence joins TRBV20-1 and TRBJ2-3, with D perhaps matching TRBD2 (6 bases). V lost 5 bases and J 4 bases, leaving 19 bases between the germline ends. This CDR3 has 15 amino acids. In germline, CDR1 is DFQATT, CDR2 SNEGSKA (reference sequence). CDR3 sequence (DNA): TGCAGTGCTCCCGGGGGACTCCTAGATGCAGATACGCAGTATTTT. Translated: CSAPGGLLDADTQYF.

The chain combines TRBV20-1 with TRBJ2-5; D tentatively fits TRBD1 or TRBD2 (5 bases each). Germline V CDR1 and CDR2: DFQATT, SNEGSKA (reference sequence). This CDR3 is 15 amino acids long. Trimming stripped 0 bases from V and 2 bases from J, with 13 bases between. This CDR3 is CSARDNVGGQETQYF. The CDR3 nucleotides read TGCAGTGCTAGAGATAATGTTGGGGGACAAGAGACCCAGTACTTC.

The rearrangement joins TRBV7-2 to TRBJ2-7; 11 positions agree with TRBD1. Trimming at V came to 4 bases and at J to 2 bases, leaving 4 bases not matched to a gene. Germline-derived CDR1 and CDR2 are SGHTA and FQGNSA. This CDR3 is 15 amino acids long. CDR3 in amino acids: CASSWRTGGAYEQYF. In nucleotides, the CDR3 is TGTGCCAGCAGCTGGAGGACAGGGGGCGCCTACGAGCAGTACTTC.

This clonotype was detected only a few times. This chain connects TRBV20-1 to TRBJ2-2, with D perhaps given as TRBD1 or TRBD2 (5 bases each). The CDR3 has 14 residues. Germline V gene sequence: CDR1 DFQATT, CDR2 SNEGSKA (reference sequence). The V gene lost 3 bases and the J gene lost 6 bases, with 14 bases spanning the gap. CDR3 DNA: TGCAGTGCTAGTCCCCAGGGAGCGTCCGGGGAGCTGTTTTTT. Translating it yields CSASPQGASGELFF.

The chain links TRBV12-3 or TRBV12-4 to TRBJ2-5, with unresolved D. CDR3 length equals 14 residues. The V and J ends lost 1 base and 2 bases respectively, with 8 bases between them. The CDR3 sequence: CASSLELAQETQYF. CDR3 bases: TGTGCCAGCAGTTTAGAGTTGGCACAAGAGACCCAGTACTTC.

The chain is built from TRBV7-6 and TRBJ2-7; D ambiguous. This CDR3 comprises 16 residues. V shed 3 bases and J shed 0 bases, with 15 bases lying between them. The germline V gene encodes CDR1 SGHVS and CDR2 FNYEAQ. The CDR3 DNA is TGTGCCAGCAGCTTTGGCCTATCAACGAGCTCCTACGAGCAGTACTTC. It translates to CASSFGLSTSSYEQYF.

V and J are TRBV6-1 and TRBJ2-1, with 10 positions matching TRBD2. With 7 bases clipped from V and 10 bases from J, the junction kept 16 bases outside the gene matches. Germline V gene sequence: CDR1 MNHNS, CDR2 SASEGT. The CDR3 totals 16 residues. CDR3 sequence: CASKRGRLAGAGEQFF. The DNA for the CDR3 is TGTGCCAGCAAAAGGGGTAGGCTAGCGGGAGCTGGGGAGCAGTTCTTC.

The rearrangement joins TRBV7-9 to TRBJ1-6; no reliable D call. This CDR3 contains 19 residues. Germline-derived CDR1 and CDR2 are SEHNR and FQNEAQ (reference sequence). V lost 1 base to trimming and J lost 0 bases, with 16 bases between them. CDR3 in amino acids: CASSLGSLRGSSYNSPLHF. Here the CDR3 DNA reads TGTGCCAGCAGCTTAGGGTCGCTACGGGGAAGCTCCTATAATTCACCCCTCCACTTT.

The genes are TRBV24-1 and TRBJ1-2; no clear D gene. V lost 5 bases and J lost 7, with 7 bases in between. This CDR3 is 11 amino acids long. Germline CDR1 and CDR2: KGHDR and SFDVKD. DNA for the CDR3: TGTGCCACCAGTGGCGGATTTGGCTACACCTTC. Translation: CATSGGFGYTF.

The rearrangement links TRBV6-1 to TRBJ2-3, with 8 bases identical to TRBD1. J was trimmed by 1 base and V by 6 bases; bases with no gene match: 6. Per the germline V gene, CDR1 is MNHNS and CDR2 is SASEGT. CDR3 length equals 15 residues. CDR3 DNA: TGTGCCAGCAGGATGACAGGGGCCCGCACAGATACGCAGTATTTT. Translated: CASRMTGARTDTQYF.

In its sample, this clonotype was seen a few times. The chain carries TRBV20-1 and TRBJ2-3, with 8 bases matching TRBD2. J lost 0 bases, V lost 0 bases, and 8 bases had no gene match. Germline CDR1 is DFQATT and CDR2 is SNEGSKA (reference sequence). The CDR3 is 17 residues long. The CDR3 DNA reads TGCAGTGCTAGAGATTTCGGCGCGGGAGGTAGCACAGATACGCAGTATTTT. This codes for CSARDFGAGGSTDTQYF.

The V gene is TRBV20-1, the J gene TRBJ2-3; the D is unclear. The germline V gene encodes CDR1 DFQATT and CDR2 SNEGSKA (reference sequence). CDR3 length: 14 residues. The V gene lost 3 bases and the J gene lost 2 bases, with 12 bases spanning the gap. This CDR3 is CSARFSGPTDTQYF. CDR3 in DNA: TGCAGTGCTAGGTTTTCAGGACCCACAGATACGCAGTATTTT.